This TCR beta chain emerged from a study of radiotherapy plus CTLA-4 blockade in lung cancer. The table came from immunoSEQ multiplex PCR; TCRdb's copy has only in-frame clones and leaves some out. The table lists around 37,000 clones, around 74% of them singletons. With regard to this clone: Its target is unknown.

This CDR3 spans 15 amino acids. In germline, CDR1 is SGHRS, CDR2 YFSETQ. Unmatched junction bases numbered 6, after V lost 4 bases and J lost 4 bases. Study results and limitations: Tumor-origin TCR clones grew in blood after radiotherapy plus ipilimumab. The best prediction of response reportedly came from early blood T cell clone dynamics, with interferon-beta.

The specimen was peripheral blood, collected from a patient treated with radiotherapy plus ipilimumab. The chain joins TRBV5-1 to TRBJ2-7, with 12 bases identical to TRBD2. This TCR was recovered from a human donor with non-small cell lung cancer that progressed on radiotherapy plus ipilimumab. The CDR3: CASSVLAGGLYEQYF. The CDR3 DNA reads TGCGCCAGCAGCGTCCTAGCGGGAGGGTTATACGAGCAGTACTTC.